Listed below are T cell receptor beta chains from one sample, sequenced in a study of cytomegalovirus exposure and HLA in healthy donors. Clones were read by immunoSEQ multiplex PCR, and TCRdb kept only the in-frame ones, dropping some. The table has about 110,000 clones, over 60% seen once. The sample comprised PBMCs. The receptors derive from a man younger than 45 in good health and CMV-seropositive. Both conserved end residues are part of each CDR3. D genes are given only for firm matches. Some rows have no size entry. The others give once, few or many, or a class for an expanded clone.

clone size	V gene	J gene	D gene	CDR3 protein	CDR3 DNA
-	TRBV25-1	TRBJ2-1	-	CASSGPRANEQFF	TGTGCCAGCAGTGGCCCCAGGGCAAATGAGCAGTTCTTC
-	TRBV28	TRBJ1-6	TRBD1	CATNRGFLDSPLHF	TGTGCCACGAACAGGGGTTTTTTGGATTCACCCCTCCACTTT
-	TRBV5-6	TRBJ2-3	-	CASSLVTDTQYF	TGTGCCAGCAGCTTGGTAACAGATACGCAGTATTTT
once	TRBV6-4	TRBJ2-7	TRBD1	CASSPNRDRGFEQYF	TGTGCCAGCAGTCCGAACCGGGACAGGGGGTTCGAGCAGTACTTC
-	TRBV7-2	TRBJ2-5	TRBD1	CASSFGQGRGETQYF	TGTGCCAGCAGCTTTGGACAGGGACGGGGGGAGACCCAGTACTTC
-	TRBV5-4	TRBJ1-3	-	CASSLGQVGSGNTIYF	TGTGCCAGCAGCTTGGGACAGGTCGGCTCTGGAAACACCATATATTTT
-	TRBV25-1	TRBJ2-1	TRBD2	CASSAPGGASHEQFF	TGTGCCAGCAGTGCACCGGGGGGGGCTTCCCATGAGCAGTTCTTC
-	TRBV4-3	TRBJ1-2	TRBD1	CASSTDRITYGYTF	TGCGCCAGCAGCACGGACAGGATTACCTATGGCTACACCTTC
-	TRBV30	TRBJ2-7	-	CAWSPLSGSEQYF	TGTGCCTGGAGTCCCCTTTCGGGAAGCGAGCAGTACTTC
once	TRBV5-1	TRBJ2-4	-	CASSSTTSEDIQYF	TGCGCCAGCAGCTCAACGACCTCAGAGGACATTCAGTACTTC
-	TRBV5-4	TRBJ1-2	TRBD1	CASSPRLGDSYGYTF	TGTGCCAGCAGCCCCCGGCTGGGGGACAGCTATGGCTACACCTTC
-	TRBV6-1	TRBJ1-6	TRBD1	CASMDLQGLPLHF	TGTGCCAGCATGGATTTACAGGGGCTTCCACTCCACTTT
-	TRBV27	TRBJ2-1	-	CASSLDPFGGSYNEQFF	TGTGCCAGCAGCCTAGACCCTTTCGGCGGCTCCTACAATGAGCAGTTCTTC
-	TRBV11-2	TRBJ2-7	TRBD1	CASSQETGYEQYF	TGTGCCAGCAGCCAAGAGACAGGGTACGAGCAGTACTTC
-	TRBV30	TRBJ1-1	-	CAWSVWRRPEAFF	TGTGCCTGGAGTGTTTGGAGGAGGCCCGAAGCTTTCTTT
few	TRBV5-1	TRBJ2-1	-	CASSWRGGREQFF	TGCGCCAGCAGCTGGAGGGGGGGCCGTGAGCAGTTCTTC
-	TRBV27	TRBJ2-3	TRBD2	CASSTGTSGDTQYF	TGTGCCAGCAGTACTGGGACTAGTGGAGATACGCAGTATTTT
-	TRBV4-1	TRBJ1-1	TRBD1	CASSHPDRATEAFF	TGCGCCAGCAGCCACCCAGACAGGGCCACTGAAGCTTTCTTT
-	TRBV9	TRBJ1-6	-	CASSSPRYGNRNSPLHF	TGTGCCAGCAGCTCACCACGATACGGTAACCGGAATTCACCCCTCCACTTT
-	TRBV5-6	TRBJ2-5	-	CASTKWTVEETQYF	TGTGCCAGCACCAAATGGACAGTCGAAGAGACCCAGTACTTC
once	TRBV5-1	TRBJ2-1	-	CASSSAGGPGYEQFF	TGCGCCAGCAGCTCAGCAGGGGGGCCCGGCTACGAGCAGTTCTTC
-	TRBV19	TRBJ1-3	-	CASQTPLGSGNTIYF	TGTGCCAGTCAAACCCCGCTAGGCTCTGGAAACACCATATATTTT
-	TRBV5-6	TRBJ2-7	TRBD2	CASSLGLAGITYEQYF	TGTGCCAGCAGCCTAGGGCTAGCGGGGATTACCTACGAGCAGTACTTC
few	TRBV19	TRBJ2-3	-	CASSDRAPSSTDTQYF	TGTGCCAGCTCGGACAGAGCACCCTCAAGCACAGATACGCAGTATTTT
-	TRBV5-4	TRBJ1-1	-	CASSLTGIRNTEAFF	TGTGCCAGCAGCTTAACAGGAATCAGGAACACTGAAGCTTTCTTT
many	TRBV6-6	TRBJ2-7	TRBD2	CASSPSQRGSYEQYF	TGTGCCAGCAGTCCTAGCCAGCGGGGCTCCTACGAGCAGTACTTC
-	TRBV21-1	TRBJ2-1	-	CASSSASGGTDEQFF	TGTGCCAGCAGCAGCGCTAGCGGGGGGACAGATGAGCAGTTCTTC
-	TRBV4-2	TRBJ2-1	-	CASSQGAGMVPYNEQFF	TGTGCCAGCAGCCAAGGGGCAGGGATGGTACCCTACAATGAGCAGTTCTTC
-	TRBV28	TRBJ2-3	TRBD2	CASSSWTSGGAPDTQYF	TGTGCCAGCAGTTCTTGGACTAGCGGGGGGGCCCCAGATACGCAGTATTTT
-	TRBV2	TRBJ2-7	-	CASSVPAWAQYF	TGTGCCAGCAGTGTCCCCGCGTGGGCGCAGTACTTC
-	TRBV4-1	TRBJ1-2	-	CASSQGPGPNYGYTF	TGCGCCAGCAGCCAAGGTCCTGGGCCTAACTATGGCTACACCTTC
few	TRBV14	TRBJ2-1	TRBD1	CASSHLPGQGDNEQFF	TGTGCCAGCAGCCACTTACCGGGACAGGGGGACAATGAGCAGTTCTTC
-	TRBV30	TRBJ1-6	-	CASGDLYNSPLHF	TGTGCCTCGGGGGACTTGTATAATTCACCCCTCCACTTT
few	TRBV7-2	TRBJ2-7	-	CASSLGGGAYEQYF	TGTGCCAGCAGCTTAGGCGGCGGAGCCTACGAGCAGTACTTC
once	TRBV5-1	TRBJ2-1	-	CASSLARVSPYNEQFF	TGCGCCAGCAGCTTGGCCAGGGTAAGCCCCTACAATGAGCAGTTCTTC
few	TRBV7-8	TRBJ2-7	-	CASSASEGSYEQYF	TGTGCCAGCAGCGCTAGTGAGGGATCCTACGAGCAGTACTTC
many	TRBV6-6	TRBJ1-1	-	CASSPGGRGNTEAFF	TGTGCCAGCAGTCCCGGGGGTCGGGGGAACACTGAAGCTTTCTTT
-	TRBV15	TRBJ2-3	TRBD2	CATSNERGGTDTQYF	TGTGCCACCAGCAATGAGCGGGGAGGGACAGATACGCAGTATTTT
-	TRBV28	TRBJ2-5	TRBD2	CASRPSTAGGRETQYF	TGTGCCAGCAGACCTTCAACGGCGGGGGGCCGGGAGACCCAGTACTTC
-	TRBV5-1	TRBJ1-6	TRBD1	CASRVLDRGDSPLHF	TGCGCCAGCAGAGTCTTAGACAGGGGTGATTCACCCCTCCACTTT